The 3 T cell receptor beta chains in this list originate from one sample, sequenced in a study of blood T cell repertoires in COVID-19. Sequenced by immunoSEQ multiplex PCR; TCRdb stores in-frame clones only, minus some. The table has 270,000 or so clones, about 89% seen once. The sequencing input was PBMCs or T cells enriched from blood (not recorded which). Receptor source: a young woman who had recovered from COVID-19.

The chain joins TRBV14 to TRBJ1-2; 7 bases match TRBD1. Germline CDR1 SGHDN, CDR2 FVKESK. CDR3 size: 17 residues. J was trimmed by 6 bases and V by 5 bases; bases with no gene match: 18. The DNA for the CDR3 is TGTGCCAGCAGCAAGAAATATACCGACAGGGATAATGATGGCTACACCTTC. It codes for CASSKKYTDRDNDGYTF.

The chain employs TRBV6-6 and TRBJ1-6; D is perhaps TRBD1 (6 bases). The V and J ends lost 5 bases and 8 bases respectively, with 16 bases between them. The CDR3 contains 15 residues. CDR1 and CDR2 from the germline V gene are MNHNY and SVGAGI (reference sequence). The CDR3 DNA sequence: TGTGCCAGCAGTCCCCAACAGGGATGGGATTCACCCCTCCACTTT. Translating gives CASSPQQGWDSPLHF.

The CDR3 here is CASSQEIVGAPAGNEQFF. The CDR3 region has the DNA TGCGCCAGCAGCCAAGAAATAGTCGGGGCCCCCGCGGGGAATGAGCAGTTCTTC. The chain joins TRBV4-1 to TRBJ2-1; a possible D gene is TRBD2 (6 bases). This CDR3 contains 18 residues. The V end was cut by 0 bases, the J end by 7 bases, with 22 bases between. From germline, CDR1 is MGHRA and CDR2 YSYEKL.